A selection of T cell receptor beta chains follows, all from one sample in a study of vaccination effects on CD4 cells after COVID-19. Using immunoSEQ multiplex PCR, the repertoire was profiled, and TCRdb retains in-frame clones only, with some absent. Among about 50,000 clones, about 80% were seen once, and the ten largest hold 3%. These receptors lack a known antigen. Material: CD4+ T cells from PBMCs cultured without peptide, obtained before COVID-19 vaccination. These receptors came from a human donor who received a COVID-19 vaccine. The CDR3 runs from the conserved cysteine through the conserved F or W. The D gene is left open where the match is weak. The listing skips clone size in some rows; elsewhere it reads once, few, many or a size class.

v_call	clone_size	d_call	j_call	cdr3_aa	cdr3_nt
TRBV7-3	-	-	TRBJ1-1	CASSLNGGVTEAFF	TGTGCCAGCAGCTTAAATGGGGGGGTGACTGAAGCTTTCTTT
TRBV27	once	-	TRBJ1-6	CASSFRLHRDSYNSPLHF	TGTGCCAGCAGTTTCCGGCTACATCGGGATTCCTATAATTCACCCCTCCACTTT
TRBV7-2	-	-	TRBJ2-5	CASSLAPGGSQETQYF	TGTGCCAGCAGCTTAGCCCCAGGGGGGAGTCAAGAGACCCAGTACTTC
TRBV3-1/TRBV3-2	-	TRBD1	TRBJ1-1	CASSLSGTGVWGTEAFF	TGTGCCAGCAGCCTTTCTGGGACAGGGGTTTGGGGCACTGAAGCTTTCTTT
TRBV6-5	-	-	TRBJ1-1	CASSRQDDNTEAFF	TGTGCCAGCTCCCGACAGGACGACAACACTGAAGCTTTCTTT
TRBV28	-	TRBD1	TRBJ2-3	CATNRGSIDTQYF	TGTGCCACTAACAGGGGGAGTATAGATACGCAGTATTTT
TRBV2	few	TRBD1	TRBJ1-2	CASSSDRDYGYTF	TGTGCCAGCAGTTCGGACAGGGACTATGGCTACACCTTC
TRBV30	few	TRBD2	TRBJ2-2	CAWRASGGPNTGELFF	TGTGCCTGGAGGGCTAGCGGGGGCCCGAACACCGGGGAGCTGTTTTTT
TRBV7-3	-	TRBD2	TRBJ2-5	CASSLVSGDQETQYF	TGTGCCAGCAGCTTGGTTAGCGGGGACCAAGAGACCCAGTACTTC
TRBV29-1	-	-	TRBJ1-4	CSVGMTGLNEKLFF	TGCAGCGTTGGAATGACAGGCCTTAATGAAAAACTGTTTTTT
TRBV7-3	-	TRBD1	TRBJ1-2	CASSLTGQGAGYTF	TGTGCCAGCAGCTTAACGGGGCAGGGGGCTGGCTACACCTTC
TRBV28	-	-	TRBJ2-3	CASSLSMGGARDTQYF	TGTGCCAGCAGTTTAAGTATGGGGGGGGCCAGGGATACGCAGTATTTT
TRBV12-5	-	-	TRBJ1-6	CASGLEDGISSYNSPLHF	TGTGCTAGTGGTTTGGAAGACGGGATAAGCTCCTATAATTCACCCCTCCACTTT
TRBV2	-	TRBD1	TRBJ2-1	CASSDSGGSYNEQFF	TGTGCCAGCAGTGATTCAGGGGGCTCTTACAATGAGCAGTTCTTC
TRBV5-4	few	TRBD1	TRBJ2-1	CASSSRQGVNEQFF	TGTGCCAGCAGCTCGCGGCAGGGGGTTAATGAGCAGTTCTTC
TRBV3-1/TRBV3-2	-	-	TRBJ2-5	CASSQVRETQYF	TGTGCCAGCAGCCAGGTACGAGAGACCCAGTACTTC
TRBV27	-	TRBD1	TRBJ1-2	CASRPSPTGAYGYTF	TGTGCCAGCAGACCAAGCCCGACAGGGGCCTATGGCTACACCTTC
TRBV9	-	-	TRBJ2-2	CASSEEVAERELFF	TGTGCCAGCAGCGAGGAGGTTGCGGAGCGGGAGCTGTTTTTT
TRBV6-5	-	TRBD1	TRBJ1-1	CASSYEGAVNTEAFF	TGTGCCAGCAGTTACGAGGGGGCAGTGAACACTGAAGCTTTCTTT
TRBV10-2	-	-	TRBJ2-1	CASSESYNEQFF	TGCGCCAGCAGTGAGTCTTACAATGAGCAGTTCTTC
TRBV28	-	-	TRBJ1-5	CASSNRVLQHF	TGTGCCAGCAGTAACAGGGTGCTCCAGCATTTT
TRBV11-3	-	TRBD2	TRBJ2-1	CASSLDAQRGNEQFF	TGTGCCAGCAGCTTAGATGCCCAGCGGGGCAATGAGCAGTTCTTC
TRBV5-1	-	-	TRBJ2-5	CASSLNQGGEETQYF	TGCGCCAGCAGCTTGAATCAGGGGGGGGAGGAGACCCAGTACTTC
TRBV6-4	-	TRBD2	TRBJ2-1	CASITLAVYNEQFF	TGTGCCAGCATTACCCTAGCGGTTTACAATGAGCAGTTCTTC
TRBV6-5	-	-	TRBJ2-2	CASILGQGQTGELFF	TGTGCCAGCATACTCGGGCAGGGTCAAACCGGGGAGCTGTTTTTT
TRBV9	-	-	TRBJ1-1	CASTPHERNTEAFF	TGTGCCAGCACGCCACACGAGAGAAACACTGAAGCTTTCTTT
TRBV5-1	-	-	TRBJ1-4	CASSQVGAFNEKLFF	TGCGCCAGCAGCCAAGTCGGGGCGTTTAATGAAAAACTGTTTTTT
TRBV5-1	-	TRBD1	TRBJ2-3	CASRQWTGGTDTQYF	TGCGCCAGCAGACAATGGACAGGGGGCACAGATACGCAGTATTTT
TRBV24-1	-	TRBD2	TRBJ2-5	CATSSGGGRTQYF	TGTGCCACCAGTAGCGGGGGGGGGCGGACCCAGTACTTC
TRBV15	-	TRBD1	TRBJ1-1	CATSGGTGGRTEAFF	TGTGCCACCAGCGGGGGTACAGGGGGTAGGACTGAAGCTTTCTTT
TRBV5-4	once	-	TRBJ2-5	CASSLSSGETQYF	TGTGCCAGCAGCTTATCATCGGGAGAGACCCAGTACTTC
TRBV6-1	-	TRBD1	TRBJ1-2	CASSEYPRTGSHGYTF	TGTGCCAGCAGTGAATACCCCAGGACAGGGAGTCATGGCTACACCTTC
TRBV7-3	-	-	TRBJ2-5	CASSPRGWGQETQYF	TGTGCCAGCAGCCCACGGGGGTGGGGTCAAGAGACCCAGTACTTC
TRBV5-6	-	-	TRBJ1-4	CASSREWQGGEKLFF	TGTGCCAGCAGCCGGGAATGGCAGGGCGGTGAAAAACTGTTTTTT
TRBV5-1	few	TRBD2	TRBJ2-5	CASTPSGSQETQYF	TGCGCCAGCACCCCTAGCGGGAGCCAAGAGACCCAGTACTTC
TRBV30	-	TRBD1	TRBJ2-5	CAWSRGIQETQYF	TGTGCCTGGAGCAGGGGGATCCAAGAGACCCAGTACTTC
TRBV24-1	few	TRBD2	TRBJ2-2	CATGGGYTGELFF	TGTGCCACCGGGGGGGGATACACCGGGGAGCTGTTTTTT
TRBV6-5	-	-	TRBJ1-1	CASRPFTGAGTEAFF	TGTGCCAGCAGACCTTTTACGGGGGCGGGCACTGAAGCTTTCTTT
TRBV6-2/TRBV6-3	-	-	TRBJ2-5	CASSYRGETQYF	TGTGCCAGCAGTTACCGTGGAGAGACCCAGTACTTC
TRBV12-5	-	-	TRBJ2-1	CASGIRSSYNEQFF	TGTGCTAGTGGTATCCGGAGCTCCTACAATGAGCAGTTCTTC
TRBV6-6	once	-	TRBJ1-2	CASSYDKDRGYTF	TGTGCCAGCAGTTACGACAAGGACCGTGGCTACACCTTC
TRBV24-1	-	-	TRBJ1-5	CATSDFMGQPQHF	TGTGCCACCAGTGATTTTATGGGACAGCCCCAGCATTTT
TRBV9	-	-	TRBJ1-2	CASSVVSGDIYGYTF	TGTGCCAGCAGCGTAGTTTCAGGGGATATCTATGGCTACACCTTC
TRBV7-2	-	-	TRBJ1-5	CASSLTVHQPQHF	TGTGCCAGCAGCTTAACGGTTCATCAGCCCCAGCATTTT
TRBV7-8	-	-	TRBJ1-5	CASSPWAGESHLGSNQPQHF	TGTGCCAGCAGCCCCTGGGCAGGGGAATCGCATCTTGGTAGCAATCAGCCCCAGCATTTT
TRBV4-2	few	-	TRBJ2-1	CASRSLAGLGNEQFF	TGTGCCAGCAGGTCTTTGGCCGGTCTCGGGAATGAGCAGTTCTTC
TRBV6-6	once	-	TRBJ1-1	CASSYSYGAFF	TGTGCCAGCAGTTACTCTTATGGGGCTTTCTTT
TRBV27	-	-	TRBJ1-1	CASSFYRGAFF	TGTGCCAGCAGTTTTTATCGGGGAGCTTTCTTT
TRBV25-1	once	TRBD1	TRBJ2-3	CASSEPGQTTTQYF	TGTGCCAGCAGTGAACCGGGACAGACTACTACGCAGTATTTT
TRBV10-1	once	-	TRBJ2-3	CASSESIEGRNTDTQYF	TGCGCCAGCAGTGAGTCGATAGAGGGTAGGAACACAGATACGCAGTATTTT
TRBV3-1/TRBV3-2	-	-	TRBJ1-2	CASSRDRGANYGYTF	TGTGCCAGCAGTCGGGACCGTGGGGCCAACTATGGCTACACCTTC
TRBV6-5	once	-	TRBJ1-3	CASSRGSGNTIYF	TGTGCCAGCAGTCGAGGATCTGGAAACACCATATATTTT
TRBV27	-	-	TRBJ2-4	CASSLSFQAGLAKNIQYF	TGTGCCAGCAGTTTAAGCTTCCAGGCGGGGCTAGCCAAAAACATTCAGTACTTC
TRBV4-2	-	TRBD2	TRBJ2-5	CASSQDAGLAQETQYF	TGTGCCAGCAGCCAAGATGCGGGACTAGCCCAAGAGACCCAGTACTTC